The rows below give T cell receptor beta chains drawn from one sample of a study of blood T cells in healthy people across ages. TCRdb processed the 5' RACE reads anew with MiXCR; each CDR3 protein has one entry. Among approximately 850,000 distinct CDR3 sequences listed, roughly 64% were seen once. Sequencing was carried out using blood. These receptors were obtained from a man aged 30 to 39 in good health. The CDR3 runs from the conserved cysteine through the conserved F or W. The order of the fields is clone size, D gene, V gene, J gene, CDR3 protein, CDR3 DNA. The D gene is left open where the match is weak. Size tells how often a clone was seen (once, few, many) or the class of an expanded clone, and some rows leave it out.

>NA|TRBD1|TRBV5-1|TRBJ1-2
CASRPLPGQGDHGYTF
TGCGCCAGCAGGCCCCTACCGGGACAGGGGGATCATGGCTACACCTTC
>NA|TRBD2|TRBV9|TRBJ2-1
CASSVSGGANYNEQFF
TGTGCCAGCAGCGTATCCGGGGGGGCGAATTACAATGAGCAGTTCTTC
>NA|NA|TRBV7-2|TRBJ2-1
CASSLQSYNEQFF
TGTGCCAGCAGCTTACAGTCCTACAATGAGCAGTTCTTC
>few|NA|TRBV4-2|TRBJ2-7
CASSQEGGSSYEQYF
TGTGCCAGCAGCCAAGAAGGGGGGAGCTCCTACGAGCAGTACTTC
>few|TRBD2|TRBV20-1|TRBJ2-1
CSAHSPREHNEQFF
TGCAGTGCCCACAGCCCGCGGGAGCACAATGAGCAGTTCTTC
>NA|NA|TRBV12-3/TRBV12-4|TRBJ2-1
CASSWGVGDEQFF
TGTGCCAGCAGTTGGGGGGTCGGGGATGAGCAGTTCTTC
>NA|NA|TRBV6-6|TRBJ2-3
CASSYTLGVGTDTQYF
TGTGCCAGCAGTTACACGTTAGGCGTAGGCACAGATACGCAGTATTTT
>few|TRBD2|TRBV7-2|TRBJ2-3
CASSLAYLTGLAGDTQYF
TGTGCCAGCAGCTTAGCCTACCTCACGGGACTAGCTGGAGATACGCAGTATTTT
>once|NA|TRBV6-1|TRBJ2-6
CASSPWGQGSGANVLTF
TGTGCCAGCAGCCCTTGGGGGCAAGGCTCTGGGGCCAACGTCCTGACTTTC
>few|NA|TRBV9|TRBJ1-2
CASSVGQGTDYGYTF
TGTGCCAGCAGCGTAGGCCAGGGAACGGACTATGGCTACACCTTC
>few|TRBD1|TRBV7-9|TRBJ2-5
CASSLSSRTGGEETQYF
TGTGCCAGCAGCTTGAGCAGCCGGACAGGGGGCGAAGAGACCCAGTACTTC
>NA|NA|TRBV5-6|TRBJ2-5
CASSVVPRETQYF
TGTGCCAGCAGCGTGGTCCCTCGGGAGACCCAGTACTTC
>few|NA|TRBV11-2|TRBJ2-5
CASSNLGPGVETQYF
TGTGCCAGCAGCAACCTTGGACCGGGCGTCGAGACCCAGTACTTC
>NA|TRBD2|TRBV20-1|TRBJ2-3
CSARPLAGASTDTQYF
TGCAGTGCTAGACCCCTAGCGGGGGCTAGCACAGATACGCAGTATTTT
>few|TRBD1|TRBV4-1|TRBJ2-1
CASSQDRTGNEQFF
TGCGCCAGCAGCCAAGACCGGACAGGGAATGAGCAGTTCTTC
>few|NA|TRBV24-1|TRBJ2-5
CATSDAYQETQYF
TGTGCCACCAGTGATGCGTACCAAGAGACCCAGTACTTC
>NA|TRBD2|TRBV12-3/TRBV12-4|TRBJ2-3
CASSFPGGPTDTQYF
TGTGCCAGCAGTTTCCCGGGAGGGCCTACAGATACGCAGTATTTT
>NA|NA|TRBV20-1|TRBJ2-4
CSAFLHMEAKNIQYF
TGCAGTGCTTTTCTACACATGGAAGCCAAAAACATTCAGTACTTC
>NA|NA|TRBV20-1|TRBJ2-3
CSGRGVGTDTQYF
TGCAGTGGTCGCGGGGTGGGCACAGATACGCAGTATTTT
>NA|TRBD1|TRBV7-9|TRBJ1-1
CASSGAGQGPRWAFF
TGTGCCAGCAGCGGTGCGGGACAGGGGCCCCGTTGGGCTTTCTTT
>NA|TRBD1|TRBV5-1|TRBJ2-7
CASSLSRTYRGPPDDYIAKQYF
TGCGCCAGCAGCTTGTCCCGGACGTACAGGGGGCCACCGGATGATTACATTGCCAAGCAGTACTTC
>NA|NA|TRBV10-3|TRBJ2-5
CAISGRGAEETQYF
TGTGCCATCAGTGGTCGGGGGGCAGAAGAGACCCAGTACTTC
>NA|TRBD2|TRBV4-3|TRBJ2-1
CASSQVTSGRPNEQFF
TGCGCCAGCAGCCAAGTGACTAGCGGGAGACCTAATGAGCAGTTCTTC
>NA|NA|TRBV12-3/TRBV12-4|TRBJ2-7
CASSTSGIAYEQYF
TGTGCCAGCAGCACGTCCGGAATCGCCTACGAGCAGTACTTC
>NA|NA|TRBV20-1|TRBJ1-4
CSARAGVTNEKLFF
TGCAGTGCTAGAGCAGGGGTTACTAATGAAAAACTGTTTTTT
>NA|NA|TRBV5-1|TRBJ1-6
CASKRSERATNSPLHF
TGCGCCAGCAAACGAAGTGAGAGGGCGACTAATTCACCCCTCCACTTT
>few|NA|TRBV7-9|TRBJ1-2
CASSPEGPFNGYTF
TGTGCCAGCAGCCCGGAAGGGCCCTTCAATGGCTACACCTTC
>NA|TRBD2|TRBV5-4|TRBJ2-1
CASSPRERQNEQFF
TGTGCCAGCAGCCCGCGGGAGCGTCAAAATGAGCAGTTCTTC
>few|TRBD1|TRBV5-1|TRBJ2-7
CASRHGTETSYEQYF
TGCGCCAGCAGACACGGGACAGAGACCTCCTACGAGCAGTACTTC
>few|NA|TRBV10-1|TRBJ2-5
CASTHFGEETQYF
TGCGCCAGCACCCATTTTGGAGAAGAGACCCAGTACTTC
>few|NA|TRBV6-5|TRBJ2-7
CASSYGLSYEQYF
TGTGCCAGCAGTTACGGTCTCTCCTACGAGCAGTACTTC
>NA|NA|TRBV7-9|TRBJ2-5
CASSSTQWAQYF
TGTGCCAGCAGCTCTACCCAGTGGGCCCAGTACTTC
>NA|TRBD1|TRBV7-9|TRBJ2-3
CASSYVPGQGAGPTDTQYF
TGTGCCAGCAGCTATGTCCCGGGACAGGGGGCAGGACCCACAGATACGCAGTATTTT
>NA|TRBD1|TRBV27|TRBJ2-7
CASRTGVRSYEQYF
TGTGCCAGCAGAACAGGGGTCAGGTCCTACGAGCAGTACTTC
>few|TRBD2|TRBV3-1|TRBJ2-7
CASSQDGLAGYEQYF
TGTGCCAGCAGCCAAGATGGACTAGCGGGCTACGAGCAGTACTTC
>NA|NA|TRBV11-2|TRBJ2-3
CASSLVRLAFPDTQYF
TGTGCCAGCAGCTTAGTCCGCCTAGCGTTCCCAGATACGCAGTATTTT
>NA|TRBD1|TRBV19|TRBJ2-1
CASSIGRGWSHNEQFF
TGTGCCAGTAGTATTGGCAGGGGGTGGTCCCACAATGAGCAGTTCTTC